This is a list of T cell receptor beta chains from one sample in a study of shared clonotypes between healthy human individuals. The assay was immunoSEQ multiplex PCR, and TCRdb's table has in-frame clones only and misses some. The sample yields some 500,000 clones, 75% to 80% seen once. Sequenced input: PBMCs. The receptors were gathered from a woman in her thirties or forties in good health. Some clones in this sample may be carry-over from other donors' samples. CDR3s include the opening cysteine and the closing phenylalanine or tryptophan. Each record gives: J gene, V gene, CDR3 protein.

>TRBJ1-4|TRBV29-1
CSVLPGTGHEKLFF
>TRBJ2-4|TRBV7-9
CASSLRDANIQYF
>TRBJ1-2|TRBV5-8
CASSFLTGTGYTF
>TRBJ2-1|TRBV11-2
CASRLAGANEQFF
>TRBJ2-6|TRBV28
CASRPGVSGANVLTF
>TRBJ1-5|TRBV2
CASSPDRGYQPQHF
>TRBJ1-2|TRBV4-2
CASSPRINYGYTF
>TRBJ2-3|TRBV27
CASSPSRKGLVRFTDTQYF
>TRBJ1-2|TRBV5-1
CASSPDGDYGYTF
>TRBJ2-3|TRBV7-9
CASRRGLGTITDTQYF
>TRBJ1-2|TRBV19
CASSNPGINYGYTF
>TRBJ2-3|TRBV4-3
CASSQGIGGQSTDTQYF
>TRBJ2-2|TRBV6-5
CASSTDRGHGELFF
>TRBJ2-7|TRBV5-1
CASSLRQGSEQYF
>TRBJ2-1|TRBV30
CASSRGRRANEQFF
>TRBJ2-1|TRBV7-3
CASSPSRSSSYNEQFF
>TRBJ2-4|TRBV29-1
CSVATTVAKNIQYF
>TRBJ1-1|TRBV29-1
CSVVGIRDPGTEAFF
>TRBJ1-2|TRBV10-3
CAISDGQVSYGYTF
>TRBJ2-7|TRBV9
CASSVRGQGPYEQYF
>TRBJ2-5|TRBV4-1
CASSHGLAGVETQYF
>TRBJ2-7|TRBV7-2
CASSPYAGTSGYEQYF
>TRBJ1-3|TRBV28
CATSSGNTIYF
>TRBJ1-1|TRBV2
CASSVSASNTEAFF
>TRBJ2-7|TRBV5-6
CASSLARGGRGYEQYF
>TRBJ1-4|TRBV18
CASSILQGLRGEKLFF
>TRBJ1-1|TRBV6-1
CASSAGRAAEAFF
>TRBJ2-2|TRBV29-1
CSARDTGELFF
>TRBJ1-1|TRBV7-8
CASSLTGGLTEAFF
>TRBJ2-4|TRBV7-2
CASSLVYGIQYF
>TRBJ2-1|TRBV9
CASSLGGRGRNNEQFF
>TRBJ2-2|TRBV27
CASSLFGVIGELFF
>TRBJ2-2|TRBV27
CASSLLGLAGVDGELFF